The 27 T cell receptor beta chains below come from one sample, sequenced in a study of cytomegalovirus exposure and HLA in healthy donors. Vbeta (60) and Jbeta (13) primers were used in the PCR. This table comes from immunoSEQ multiplex PCR, and its TCRdb copy is limited to in-frame clones, with some not included. Of approximately 200,000 clones detected, 65% to 90% appear once; the ten largest clones hold approximately 2.4%. Sequenced material: PBMCs. The source of these receptors is a woman aged 45-65 years in good health and CMV-seronegative.

This rearrangement joins TRBV30 to TRBJ1-2; the D is unclear. This CDR3 contains 13 residues. In germline, CDR1 is GTSNPN, CDR2 SVGIG (reference sequence). V was cut by 5 bases and J by 6 bases, with 16 bases left in between. The DNA for the CDR3 is TGTGCCTGGTCCCCCCTCGGAGTCGATGGCTACACCTTC. Translation: CAWSPLGVDGYTF.

V usage is TRBV6-1 and J usage is TRBJ2-7; TRBD1 agrees at 7 bases. Germline trimming cut 5 bases from V and 2 bases from J; bases unmatched to any gene: 3. The length of the CDR3 is 13 residues. Germline assignment: CDR1 MNHNS and CDR2 SASEGT. The CDR3 loop reads CASSTGTAYEQYF. CDR3 DNA: TGTGCCAGCAGTACCGGGACAGCCTACGAGCAGTACTTC.

This chain connects TRBV4-3 to TRBJ2-2, with TRBD1 matching over 11 bases. Germline V gives CDR1 LGHNA, CDR2 YSLEER. The CDR3 covers 16 residues. Germline trimming cut 0 bases from V and 6 bases from J; bases unmatched to any gene: 3. DNA of the CDR3: TGCGCCAGCAGCCAAGAGGACAGGGGGCTGTCCGGGGAGCTGTTTTTT. It yields the protein CASSQEDRGLSGELFF.

As concerns this clone: Germline is not matched at one junction end, which may reflect a read error. J is TRBJ1-2 and V is TRBV6-5; TRBD1 aligns across 9 bases. The CDR3 is 14 residues long. Germline values: CDR1 MNHEY, CDR2 SVGAGI. The CDR3 is CASSYSGQGYGYTF. DNA of the CDR3: TGTGCCAGCAGTTACTCTGGACAGGGGTATGGCTACACCTTT.

A note on this clone: Other nucleotide sequences from this sample produce the same CDR3. The chain links TRBV18 to TRBJ2-5; D is perhaps TRBD1 (5 bases). The ends were cut back, 2 bases at V and 5 bases at J, with 9 bases in the middle. The CDR3 length is 13 residues. Germline CDR1 is KGHSH and CDR2 is LQKENI. The DNA for the CDR3 is TGTGCCAGCTCACCAGGGCAGGGCGAGACCCAGTACTTC. Amino acids: CASSPGQGETQYF.

The gene calls are TRBV25-1 and TRBJ2-2, with D unresolved. Germline V lookup: CDR1 MGHDK, CDR2 SYGVNS. The CDR3 spans 15 residues. V was cut by 1 base and J by 7 bases, with 13 bases left in between. The CDR3, as DNA: TGTGCCAGCAGTGAATTCGACCCGGGTATCGGGGAGCTGTTTTTT. Its protein product is CASSEFDPGIGELFF.

This chain uses TRBV5-1 with TRBJ2-7; D gene uncertain. The CDR3 contains 16 residues. Trimming removed 1 base from V and 7 bases from J, with 21 bases in between. Germline values: CDR1 SGHRS, CDR2 YFSETQ. The CDR3 bases are TGCGCCAGCAGCTTGAATGAACTCGCGGCCACAAGGGAGCAGTACTTC. Its protein product is CASSLNELAATREQYF.

The chain combines TRBV15 with TRBJ2-1, with 7 bases fitting TRBD2. The CDR3 is 15 residues long. The V gene's germline CDR1 is LNHNV and CDR2 YYDKDF (reference sequence). V dropped 5 bases and J dropped 0; count of bases not matched to a gene: 4. The CDR3 coding sequence is TGTGCCACCAGCCAAACTAGCGCCTCCTACAATGAGCAGTTCTTC. Encoded protein: CATSQTSASYNEQFF. Combining the CDR3 with reference TRBV15 and TRBJ2-1 gives the whole variable domain DAMVIQNPRYQVTQFGKPVTLSCSQTLNHNVMYWYQQKSSQAPKLLFHYYDKDFNNEADTPDNFQSRRPNTSFCFLDIRSPGLGDTAMYLCATSQTSASYNEQFFGPGTRLTVL.

The chain carries TRBV18 and TRBJ1-4; 8 bases match TRBD1. V was clipped by 6 bases and J by 5 bases; unmatched bases: 5. The CDR3 covers 14 residues. Germline V gives CDR1 KGHSH, CDR2 LQKENI. The CDR3 spells CASSWTGQNEKLFF. In nucleotides, the CDR3 is TGTGCCAGCTCCTGGACAGGGCAGAATGAAAAACTGTTTTTT.

The chain carries TRBV6-1 and TRBJ2-7; 10 positions agree with TRBD2. With V trimmed by 5 bases and J by 0 bases, 4 bases remained unmatched. This CDR3 has 15 amino acids. In germline, CDR1 is MNHNS, CDR2 SASEGT. The CDR3, as DNA: TGTGCCAGCAGTTGGACTAGCGGAGACTCCTACGAGCAGTACTTC. Translating gives CASSWTSGDSYEQYF.

The chain carries TRBV5-4 and TRBJ2-7; TRBD1 agrees at 10 bases. CDR1 is SGHNT and CDR2 is YYREEE in the germline V gene (reference sequence). CDR3 length: 15 amino acids. V shed 4 bases, J shed 2 bases, and the junction held 6 bases outside the gene matches. CDR3 in amino acids: CASSPQDRGAYEQYF. In DNA form, the CDR3 reads TGTGCCAGCAGCCCACAGGACAGGGGGGCCTACGAGCAGTACTTC.

The chain employs TRBV5-1 and TRBJ2-1; D might be TRBD1 (6 bases). The germline V and J ends were trimmed by 0 bases and 9 bases, with 22 bases remaining between them. Germline assignment: CDR1 SGHRS and CDR2 YFSETQ. The CDR3 spans 17 residues. The CDR3, as DNA: TGCGCCAGCAGCTTGGAGGTCCTGAGGACAGCAAGAGGTGAGCAGTTCTTC. Its protein is CASSLEVLRTARGEQFF. Supplemented by reference TRBV5-1 and TRBJ2-1, the full variable domain reads KAGVTQTPRYLIKTRGQQVTLSCSPISGHRSVSWYQQTPGQGLQFLFEYFSETQRNKGNFPGRFSGRQFSNSRSEMNVSTLELGDSALYLCASSLEVLRTARGEQFFGPGTRLTVL.

The V gene is TRBV28, the J gene TRBJ1-5, with D uncertain. V lost 3 bases, J lost 0 bases, and 6 bases lay in between. The V gene's germline CDR1 is MDHEN and CDR2 SYDVKM. There are 14 residues in the CDR3. CDR3 sequence (DNA): TGTGCCAGCAGTTTTTCAGGTAGCAATCAGCCCCAGCATTTT. It codes for CASSFSGSNQPQHF.

This rearrangement joins TRBV27 to TRBJ1-1, with 9 bases matching TRBD1. J lost 4 bases, V lost 7 bases, and 13 bases had no gene match. From germline, CDR1 is MNHEY and CDR2 SMNVEV (reference sequence). The CDR3 contains 16 residues. CDR3 bases: TGTGCCAGCACTATCTCTTGGACAGGGGCAGCCACTGAAGCTTTCTTT. This encodes CASTISWTGAATEAFF.

The V gene is TRBV19, the J gene TRBJ1-2; a weak D match, TRBD1 (6 bases). CDR1 is LNHDA, CDR2 SQIVND, per germline (reference sequence). The CDR3 covers 16 residues. V lost 4 bases and J lost 1, with 16 bases in between. The CDR3 nucleotides read TGTGCCAGTAGTACCAAGCCCAAGGACAGTAACTATGGCTACACCTTC. Translating it yields CASSTKPKDSNYGYTF.

The J gene is TRBJ2-5, the V gene TRBV5-1; TRBD2 agrees at 11 bases. TRBJ2-7 explains the end of the DNA better; the J call may be wrong. This CDR3 spans 16 amino acids. Germline values: CDR1 SGHRS, CDR2 YFSETQ. This CDR3 reads CASSLDPSGRTYEQYF. DNA of the CDR3: TGCGCCAGCAGCTTGGATCCTAGCGGGAGGACCTACGAGCAGTACTTC.

This clone appeared once. The chain recombines TRBV10-2 with TRBJ2-2; TRBD2 might be the D (6 bases). The CDR3 runs to 15 residues. Deletions cut 2 bases from V and 2 bases from J, with 9 bases between. From germline, CDR1 is WSHSY and CDR2 SAAADI. CDR3 bases: TGCGCCAGCAGTGAGGGCGGGATAAACACCGGGGAGCTGTTTTTT. Translated, it gives CASSEGGINTGELFF.

The V gene is TRBV28, the J gene TRBJ2-2; D gene ambiguous. Germline V gene data show CDR1 as MDHEN and CDR2 as SYDVKM. The CDR3 runs 14 residues. Trimming removed 2 bases at V and 5 bases at J, with 9 bases between. The CDR3 sequence is CASSLQPGTGELFF. The CDR3 DNA follows: TGTGCCAGCAGTTTACAGCCGGGTACCGGGGAGCTGTTTTTT.

The V and J genes are TRBV2 and TRBJ2-3; perhaps TRBD1 as D (5 bases). The CDR3 extends over 16 amino acids. V was trimmed by 4 bases and J by 3 bases, leaving 17 bases between them. Germline V lookup: CDR1 SNHLY, CDR2 FYNNEI. CDR3 nucleotide sequence: TGTGCCAGCAGTGGGAGCCAGGGAAAAGGAACAGATACGCAGTATTTT. Its protein is CASSGSQGKGTDTQYF.

V and J are TRBV4-3 and TRBJ2-2; 12 bases map to TRBD2. With 4 bases clipped from V and 6 bases from J, the junction kept 18 bases outside the gene matches. The CDR3 is 20 amino acids. Germline loops: CDR1 LGHNA, CDR2 YSLEER. CDR3: CASSLTRWATSGSGPGELFF. Written as DNA, the CDR3 is TGCGCCAGCAGCCTAACCCGATGGGCGACTAGCGGGAGTGGTCCCGGGGAGCTGTTTTTT.

This chain links TRBV6-5 with TRBJ2-5, with D possibly being TRBD1 (6 bases). Germline CDR1 reads MNHEY; CDR2 reads SVGAGI. With 4 bases removed from V and 3 bases from J, the gap between germline ends came to 6 bases. This CDR3 region has 12 residues. The CDR3 DNA reads TGTGCCAGCAGTTGGACAGAAGAGACCCAGTACTTC. It specifies CASSWTEETQYF.

This chain uses TRBV5-1 with TRBJ1-5; a possible D gene is TRBD1 (6 bases). Trimming shortened V by 0 bases and J by 2 bases, and 12 bases separated the two germline ends. The CDR3 extends over 16 amino acids. CDR1 and CDR2 from the germline V gene are SGHRS and YFSETQ. CDR3 DNA: TGCGCCAGCAGCTTGGACGGGGGGCAGGGCAATCAGCCCCAGCATTTT. It specifies CASSLDGGQGNQPQHF. The entire variable domain, with the rest obtained from reference TRBV5-1 and TRBJ1-5, is as follows: KAGVTQTPRYLIKTRGQQVTLSCSPISGHRSVSWYQQTPGQGLQFLFEYFSETQRNKGNFPGRFSGRQFSNSRSEMNVSTLELGDSALYLCASSLDGGQGNQPQHFGDGTRLSIL.

J is TRBJ1-2 and V is TRBV19, with D hard to call. The CDR3 spans 12 residues. The V gene's germline CDR1 is LNHDA and CDR2 SQIVND (reference sequence). Trimming stripped 5 bases from V and 8 bases from J, with 12 bases between. The CDR3, as DNA: TGTGCCAGTAGTCCCACAAGAGGCGGCTACACCTTC. Translation gives CASSPTRGGYTF.

This chain links TRBV28 with TRBJ2-5; 9 nucleotides align to TRBD2. From germline, CDR1 is MDHEN and CDR2 SYDVKM. After removal of 6 bases from V and 2 bases from J, the junction contained 7 bases not matched to a gene. The CDR3 loop spans 15 amino acids. The CDR3 reads CASRARAGGQETQYF. As DNA, the CDR3 is TGTGCCAGCAGGGCCCGGGCGGGAGGGCAAGAGACCCAGTACTTC. The variable domain in full, completed from reference TRBV28 and TRBJ2-5, reads DVKVTQSSRYLVKRTGEKVFLECVQDMDHENMFWYRQDPGLGLRLIYFSYDVKMKEKGDIPEGYSVSREKKERFSLILESASTNQTSMYLCASRARAGGQETQYFGPGTRLLVL.

The CDR3 is CASSLAGVAETQYF. The CDR3 DNA reads as TGTGCCAGCAGCTTGGCAGGGGTCGCAGAGACCCAGTACTTC. The chain joins TRBV5-8 to TRBJ2-5; D is possibly TRBD1 (6 bases). The CDR3 consists of 14 residues. V was shortened by 0 bases and J by 4 bases, with 10 bases between the two germline ends. The V gene's germline CDR1 is SGHTS and CDR2 YDEGEE.

A note on this clone: The junction departs from germline at one end; a sequencing error may be responsible. V is TRBV7-9 and J is TRBJ1-4; 7 positions agree with TRBD1. Germline V CDR1 and CDR2: SEHNR, FQNEAQ (reference sequence). The CDR3 loop spans 14 amino acids. The CDR3 bases are TGTTCCAGCAGCCGTATGACAGGGAACGAAAAACTGTTTTTT. It encodes CSSSRMTGNEKLFF.

This chain joins TRBV7-2 and TRBJ2-7; possible D gene TRBD2, 5 bases. Between the trimmed V and J ends, which lost 1 base and 2 bases, there was a span of 9 bases. The germline CDR1 and CDR2 sequences are SGHTA and FQGNSA. The CDR3 covers 14 residues. The CDR3 here is CASSLEPGTYEQYF. Written as DNA, the CDR3 is TGTGCCAGCAGCTTAGAACCGGGGACCTACGAGCAGTACTTC.